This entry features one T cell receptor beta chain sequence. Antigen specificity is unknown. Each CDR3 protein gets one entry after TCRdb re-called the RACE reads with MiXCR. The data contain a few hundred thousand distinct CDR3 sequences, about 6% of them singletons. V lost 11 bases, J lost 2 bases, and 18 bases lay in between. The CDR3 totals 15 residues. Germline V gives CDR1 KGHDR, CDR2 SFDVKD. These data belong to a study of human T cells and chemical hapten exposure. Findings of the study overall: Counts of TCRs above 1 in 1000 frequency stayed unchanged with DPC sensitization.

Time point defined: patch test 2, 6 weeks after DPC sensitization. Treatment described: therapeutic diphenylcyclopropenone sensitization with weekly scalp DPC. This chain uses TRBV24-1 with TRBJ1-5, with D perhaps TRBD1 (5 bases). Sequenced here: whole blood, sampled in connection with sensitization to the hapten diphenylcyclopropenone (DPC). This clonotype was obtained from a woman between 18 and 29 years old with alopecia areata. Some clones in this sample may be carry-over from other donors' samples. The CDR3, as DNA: TGTGCCATCGGCGGGGCGGGAGGAGGCAATCAGCCCCAGCATTTT. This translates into CAIGGAGGGNQPQHF.